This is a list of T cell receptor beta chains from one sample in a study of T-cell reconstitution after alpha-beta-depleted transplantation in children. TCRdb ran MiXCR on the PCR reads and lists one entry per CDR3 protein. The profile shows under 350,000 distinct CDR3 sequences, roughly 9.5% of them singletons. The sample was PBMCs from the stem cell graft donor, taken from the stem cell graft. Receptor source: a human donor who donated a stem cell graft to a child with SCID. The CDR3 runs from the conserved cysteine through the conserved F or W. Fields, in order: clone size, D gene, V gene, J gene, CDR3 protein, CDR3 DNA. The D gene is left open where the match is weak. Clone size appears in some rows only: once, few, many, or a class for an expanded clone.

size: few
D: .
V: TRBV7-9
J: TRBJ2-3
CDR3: CASSLRRSRTDTQYF
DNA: TGTGCCAGCAGCTTAAGGAGGAGCCGCACAGATACGCAGTATTTT

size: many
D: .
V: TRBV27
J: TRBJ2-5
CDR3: CASSTRLQETQYF
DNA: TGTGCCAGCAGCACCCGACTCCAAGAGACCCAGTACTTC

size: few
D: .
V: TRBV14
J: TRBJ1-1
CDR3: CASSQDSVNTEAFF
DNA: TGTGCCAGCAGCCAAGATTCGGTGAACACTGAAGCTTTCTTT

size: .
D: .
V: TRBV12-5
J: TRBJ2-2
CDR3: CASGHSGSTNTGELFF
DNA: TGTGCTAGTGGTCACTCGGGGTCCACGAACACCGGGGAGCTGTTTTTT

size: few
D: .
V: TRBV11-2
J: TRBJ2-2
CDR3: CASRRQAGELFF
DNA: TGTGCCAGCAGGCGCCAGGCCGGGGAGCTGTTTTTT

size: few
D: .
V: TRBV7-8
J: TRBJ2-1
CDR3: CASSLAGDGGYNEQFF
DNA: TGTGCCAGCAGCTTAGCTGGAGACGGAGGATACAATGAGCAGTTCTTC

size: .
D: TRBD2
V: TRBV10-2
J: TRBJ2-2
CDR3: CASSYTSGYTGELFF
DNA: TGCGCCAGCAGTTACACTAGCGGGTACACCGGGGAGCTGTTTTTT

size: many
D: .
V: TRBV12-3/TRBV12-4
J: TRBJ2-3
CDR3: CASSSGQFTDTQYF
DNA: TGTGCCAGCAGTTCTGGACAGTTCACAGATACGCAGTATTTT

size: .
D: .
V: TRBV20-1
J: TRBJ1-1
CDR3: CSARDLRETEAFF
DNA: TGCAGTGCTAGAGATCTCAGGGAAACTGAAGCTTTCTTT

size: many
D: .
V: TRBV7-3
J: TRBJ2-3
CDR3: CASGPGGRGFDTQYF
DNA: TGTGCCAGCGGGCCGGGGGGCCGGGGATTCGATACGCAGTATTTT

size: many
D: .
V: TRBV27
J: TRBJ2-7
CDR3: CASSPRTPYEQYF
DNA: TGTGCCAGCAGTCCCAGGACTCCGTACGAGCAGTACTTC

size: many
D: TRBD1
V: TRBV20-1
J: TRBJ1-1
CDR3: CSAGGQGERAFF
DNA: TGCAGTGCTGGAGGACAGGGTGAGAGGGCTTTCTTT

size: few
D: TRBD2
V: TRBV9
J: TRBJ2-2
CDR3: CASSAREGGWNTGELFF
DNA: TGTGCCAGCAGCGCAAGGGAGGGCGGGTGGAACACCGGGGAGCTGTTTTTT

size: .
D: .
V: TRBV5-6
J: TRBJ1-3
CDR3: CASSLTVGNTIYF
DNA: TGTGCCAGCAGCTTGACAGTTGGAAACACCATATATTTT

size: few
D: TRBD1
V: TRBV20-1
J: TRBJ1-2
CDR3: CSARDLGGQGGYGYTF
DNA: TGCAGTGCTAGAGACCTCGGGGGACAGGGGGGCTATGGCTACACCTTC

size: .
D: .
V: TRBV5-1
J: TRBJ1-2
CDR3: CASRRQPDTGGYTF
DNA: TGCGCCAGCAGGAGACAGCCGGACACCGGTGGCTACACCTTC

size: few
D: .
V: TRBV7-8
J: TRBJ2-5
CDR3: CASSLLGGVTQYF
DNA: TGTGCCAGCAGCTTATTAGGGGGGGTGACCCAGTACTTC

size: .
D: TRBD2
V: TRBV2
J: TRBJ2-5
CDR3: CASRRAGLAGIQETQYF
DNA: TGTGCCAGCAGGAGGGCAGGACTAGCGGGGATACAAGAGACCCAGTACTTC

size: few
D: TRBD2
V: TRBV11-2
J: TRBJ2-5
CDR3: CASSLLGWLAGTEETQYF
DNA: TGTGCCAGCAGCTTATTAGGGTGGCTAGCGGGTACCGAAGAGACCCAGTACTTC

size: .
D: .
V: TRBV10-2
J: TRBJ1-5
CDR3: CASSESVSNQPQHF
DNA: TGCGCCAGCAGTGAGTCGGTTTCCAATCAGCCCCAGCATTTT

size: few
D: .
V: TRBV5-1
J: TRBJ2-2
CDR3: CASSRSQGENTGELFF
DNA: TGCGCCAGCAGCCGGAGCCAGGGAGAGAACACCGGGGAGCTGTTTTTT

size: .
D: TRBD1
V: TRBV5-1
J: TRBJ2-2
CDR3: CASSLFHLSRQGDANTGELFF
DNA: TGCGCCAGCAGCTTGTTTCATCTTTCTCGCCAGGGGGACGCGAACACCGGGGAGCTGTTTTTT

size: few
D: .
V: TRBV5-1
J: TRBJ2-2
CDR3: CASSSVGETGELFF
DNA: TGCGCCAGCAGCTCGGTTGGGGAAACCGGGGAGCTGTTTTTT

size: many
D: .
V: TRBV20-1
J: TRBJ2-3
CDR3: CSGWGGDTQYF
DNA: TGCAGTGGATGGGGAGGTGATACGCAGTATTTT

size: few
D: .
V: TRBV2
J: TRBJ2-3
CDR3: CASSEEGGIDTQYF
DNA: TGTGCCAGCAGTGAAGAGGGGGGTATAGATACGCAGTATTTT

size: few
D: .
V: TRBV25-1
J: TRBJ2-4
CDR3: CASSGTQGGRRGFSNIQYF
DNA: TGTGCCAGCTCGGGGACACAGGGAGGGAGGAGGGGCTTTTCGAACATTCAGTACTTC

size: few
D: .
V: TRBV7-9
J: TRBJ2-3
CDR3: CASSESSTDTQYF
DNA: TGTGCCAGCAGTGAGTCCAGCACAGATACGCAGTATTTT

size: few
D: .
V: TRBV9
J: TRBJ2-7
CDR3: CASSPAGHPVGEQYF
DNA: TGTGCCAGCAGCCCAGCGGGACATCCCGTAGGGGAGCAGTACTTC

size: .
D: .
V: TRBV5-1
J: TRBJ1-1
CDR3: CASSLEGGRWNTEAFF
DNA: TGCGCCAGCAGCTTGGAAGGTGGGAGGTGGAACACTGAAGCTTTCTTT